This T cell receptor (beta chain) was documented in a study of T-cell reconstitution after alpha-beta-depleted transplantation in children. Study-level points and caveats: Two months or so post-transplant, alpha-beta T cells reportedly derived from several hundred expanded graft clones. High day-60 TCRbeta diversity in some patients came from surviving recipient T cells and thymic progenitors. Newly generated T cells supplied most T-cell counts and diversity one year post-transplant.

Unique molecular identifiers were incorporated during preparation of the TCRbeta library. Each CDR3 protein is one row after TCRdb ran MiXCR on the PCR reads. The table shows about 580,000 distinct CDR3 sequences, with more than 20% occurring only once. With 2 bases removed from V and 3 bases from J, the gap between germline ends came to 10 bases. This CDR3 comprises 14 residues. From germline, CDR1 is MNHEY and CDR2 SVGAGI. As for this clonotype: Its antigen is as yet unknown.

V and J are TRBV6-5 and TRBJ1-1; D call uncertain. Specimen: PBMCs, mostly from graft donor cells, collected 360 days after TCRalphabeta/CD19-depleted stem cell transplant. The TCR sequence derives from a boy under two years old who had a stem cell transplant for acute myeloid leukemia, so the T cells may come from the graft donor. CDR3 sequence: CASSYSRRHTEAFF. The CDR3, as DNA: TGTGCCAGCAGTTACAGTAGACGGCACACTGAAGCTTTCTTT.